This T cell receptor beta chain was documented in a study of blood T cells in healthy people across ages. Study-level points and caveats: A greater number of naive CD4+ cells and higher diversity distinguished long-lived donors from aged donors. PBMCs left unsorted prevented a conclusive naive versus antigen-experienced comparison. Considered underestimates were the diversity estimates obtained from one million T cells. Diversity of TCR beta correlated strongly with naive T cell percentage.

A second roughly 6 to 11 cycle PCR used barcoded and J-beta primers. From the 5' RACE reads, TCRdb called clonotypes with MiXCR, one entry per CDR3 protein. This sample has about 780,000 distinct CDR3 sequences, with roughly 46% found just once. The V and J ends lost 7 bases and 11 bases, in that order; junction bases with no gene match: 11. This CDR3 has 13 amino acids. This clonotype was counted once. The antigen is not known. This TCR was sampled from a man older than 75 in good health. Sequencing used blood. This rearrangement joins TRBV12-3 or TRBV12-4 to TRBJ2-5; the match to TRBD1 covers 9 bases. The CDR3 region has the DNA TGTGCCAGCAAGGGGACAGGGCACAATGAGCAGTACTTC. This gives the protein CASKGTGHNEQYF.